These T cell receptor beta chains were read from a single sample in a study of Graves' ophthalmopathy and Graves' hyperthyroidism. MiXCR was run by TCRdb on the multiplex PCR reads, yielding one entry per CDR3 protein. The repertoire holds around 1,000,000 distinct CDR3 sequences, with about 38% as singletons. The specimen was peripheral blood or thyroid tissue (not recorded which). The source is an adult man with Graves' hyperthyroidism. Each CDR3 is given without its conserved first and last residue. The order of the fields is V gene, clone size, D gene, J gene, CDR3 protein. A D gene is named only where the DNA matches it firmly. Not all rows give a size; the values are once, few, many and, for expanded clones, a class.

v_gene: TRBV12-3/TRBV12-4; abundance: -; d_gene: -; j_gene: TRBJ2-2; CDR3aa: ASSFGGGTGAGELF
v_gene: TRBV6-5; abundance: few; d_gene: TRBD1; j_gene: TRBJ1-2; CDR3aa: ASNTRTGHYGYT
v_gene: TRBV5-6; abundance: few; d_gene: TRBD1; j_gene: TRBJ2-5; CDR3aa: ASSLAVLRDSLKETQY
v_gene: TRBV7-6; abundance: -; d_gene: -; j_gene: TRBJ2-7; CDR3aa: ANRSPPGTTYEQY
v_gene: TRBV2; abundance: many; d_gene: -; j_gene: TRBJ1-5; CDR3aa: ASSEGGQDFQPQH
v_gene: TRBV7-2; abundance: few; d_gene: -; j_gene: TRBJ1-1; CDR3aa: ASSPVEAF
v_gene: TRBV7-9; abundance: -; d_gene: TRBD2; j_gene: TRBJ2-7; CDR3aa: ASRPGGLIYEQY
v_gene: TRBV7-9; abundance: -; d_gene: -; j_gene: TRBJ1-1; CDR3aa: ASSSTGYGLAF
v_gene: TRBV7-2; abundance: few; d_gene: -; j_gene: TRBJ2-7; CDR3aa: ASSYVKVSPSYEQY
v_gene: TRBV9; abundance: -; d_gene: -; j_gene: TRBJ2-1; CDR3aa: ASSVDVSVDEQF
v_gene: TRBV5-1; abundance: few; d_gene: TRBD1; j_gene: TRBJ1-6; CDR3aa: ASSLETGRYPPLH
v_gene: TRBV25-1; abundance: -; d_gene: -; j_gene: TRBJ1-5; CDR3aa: ASTFWPAQPQH
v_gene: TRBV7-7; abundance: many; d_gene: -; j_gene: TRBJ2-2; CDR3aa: ASSQHRDTGELF
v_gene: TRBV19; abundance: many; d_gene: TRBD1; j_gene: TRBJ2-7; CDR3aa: ASSIPAGGEQY
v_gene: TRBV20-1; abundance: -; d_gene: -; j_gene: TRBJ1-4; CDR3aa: SALGSNEKLS
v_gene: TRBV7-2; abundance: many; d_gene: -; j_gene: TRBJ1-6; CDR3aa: ASSLILGINSPLH
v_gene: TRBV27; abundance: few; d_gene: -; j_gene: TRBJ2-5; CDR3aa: ASSLSSGAETQY
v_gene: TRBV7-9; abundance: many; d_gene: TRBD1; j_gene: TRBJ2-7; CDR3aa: ASSSSGTGPYEQY
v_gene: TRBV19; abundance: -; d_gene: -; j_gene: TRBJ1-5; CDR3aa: ASSISMGGRQPQH
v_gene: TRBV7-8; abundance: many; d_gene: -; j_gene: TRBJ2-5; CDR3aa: ASSLAGAVQETQY
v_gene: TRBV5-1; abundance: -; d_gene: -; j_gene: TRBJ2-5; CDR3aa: ASSLQGQDQETQY
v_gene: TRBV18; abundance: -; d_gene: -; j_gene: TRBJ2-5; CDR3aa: ASSPPAGKETQY
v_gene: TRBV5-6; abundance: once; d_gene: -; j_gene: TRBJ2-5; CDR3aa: ASSLISVGRETQY
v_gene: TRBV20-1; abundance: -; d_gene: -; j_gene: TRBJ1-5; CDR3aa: SARVHTLGEPQH
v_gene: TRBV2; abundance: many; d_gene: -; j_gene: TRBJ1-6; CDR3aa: ASSESGEGSPLH
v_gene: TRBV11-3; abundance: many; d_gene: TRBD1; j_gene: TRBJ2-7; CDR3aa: ASSLTGGNEQY
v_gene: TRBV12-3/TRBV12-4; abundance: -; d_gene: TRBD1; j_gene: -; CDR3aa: ASSSYRGNEQF
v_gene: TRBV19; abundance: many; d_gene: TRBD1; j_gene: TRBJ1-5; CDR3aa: ASSMVPGTANNQPQH